The rows below give T cell receptor beta chains drawn from one sample of a study of regulatory T cells in long-lasting Graves disease. Each CDR3 protein is one row after TCRdb ran MiXCR on the multiplex PCR reads. This table has some 420,000 distinct CDR3 sequences, approximately 23% appearing once. This material consisted of peripheral blood mononuclear cells (PBMCs), taken when the disease was refractory, from a patient treated with antithyroid drugs. The receptor set was obtained from a female donor with Graves disease. Both conserved end residues are part of each CDR3. Each record gives: V gene, clone size, J gene, D gene, CDR3 protein, CDR3 DNA. The D gene is left open where the match is weak. Size tells how often a clone was seen (once, few, many) or the class of an expanded clone, and some rows leave it out.

>TRBV6-1|.|TRBJ2-7|TRBD1
CASSPTGAAYEQYF
TGTGCCAGCAGCCCGACAGGGGCGGCCTACGAGCAGTACTTC
>TRBV29-1|.|TRBJ2-2|.
CSVTKGGAGELFF
TGCAGCGTTACCAAGGGGGGGGCCGGGGAGCTGTTTTTT
>TRBV29-1|few|TRBJ1-5|TRBD1
CSVLGTGGQPQHF
TGCAGCGTTCTCGGGACAGGGGGTCAGCCCCAGCATTTT
>TRBV11-2|many|TRBJ1-2|.
CASSLGGRRGYTF
TGTGCCAGCAGCTTAGGCGGACGGCGGGGCTACACCTTC
>TRBV6-1|few|TRBJ1-1|.
CAALNRAATEAFF
TGTGCCGCACTAAACAGGGCCGCCACTGAAGCTTTCTTT
>TRBV7-2|many|TRBJ2-5|TRBD2
CASSGGTSRETQYF
TGTGCCAGCAGCGGTGGGACTAGCCGAGAGACCCAGTACTTC
>TRBV20-1|many|TRBJ1-5|.
CSAREYEYQPQHF
TGCAGTGCTAGAGAATATGAGTATCAGCCCCAGCATTTT
>TRBV11-2|many|TRBJ2-5|.
CASSRDLTTVETQYF
TGTGCCAGCAGCCGAGATCTTACCACCGTGGAGACCCAGTACTTC
>TRBV18|.|TRBJ1-2|.
CASSDDRNYGYTF
TGTGCCAGCTCAGACGACAGAAACTATGGCTACACCTTC
>TRBV4-3|few|TRBJ2-5|TRBD2
CASSQDGTSGIETQYF
TGCGCCAGCAGCCAAGATGGGACTAGCGGGATAGAGACCCAGTACTTC
>TRBV7-9|few|TRBJ2-7|.
CASSFTGNQEDPYEQYF
TGTGCCAGCAGCTTCACAGGTAATCAGGAGGACCCCTACGAGCAGTACTTC
>TRBV2|many|TRBJ2-7|.
CASRQAFYEQYF
TGTGCCAGTAGACAGGCGTTCTACGAGCAGTACTTC
>TRBV2|many|TRBJ1-2|.
CASSDTGRSYGYTF
TGTGCCAGCAGTGACACGGGACGTTCATATGGCTACACCTTC
>TRBV20-1|.|TRBJ1-1|.
CSAELGGGEAFF
TGCAGTGCTGAGCTGGGTGGCGGTGAAGCTTTCTTT
>TRBV19|.|TRBJ1-4|.
CASSDQLGRGWEKLFF
TGTGCCAGTAGTGACCAGTTGGGCAGGGGATGGGAAAAACTGTTTTTT
>TRBV4-3|.|TRBJ2-6|TRBD1
CASSQPTLPQGYSGANVLTF
TGCGCCAGCAGCCAACCGACTCTACCACAGGGGTACTCTGGGGCCAACGTCCTGACTTTC